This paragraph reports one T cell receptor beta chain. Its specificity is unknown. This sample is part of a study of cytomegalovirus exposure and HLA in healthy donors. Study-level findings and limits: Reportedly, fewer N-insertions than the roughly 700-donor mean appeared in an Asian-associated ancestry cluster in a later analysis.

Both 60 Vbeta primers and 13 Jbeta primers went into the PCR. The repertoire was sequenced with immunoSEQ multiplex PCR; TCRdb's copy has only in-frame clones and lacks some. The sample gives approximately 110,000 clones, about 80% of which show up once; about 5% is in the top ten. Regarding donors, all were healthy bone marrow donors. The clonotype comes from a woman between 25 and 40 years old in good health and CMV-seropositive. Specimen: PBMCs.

The CDR3 sequence: CASSPLRGLSYEQYF. In DNA form, the CDR3 reads TGTGCCAGCTCACCACTCAGGGGGTTATCCTACGAGCAGTACTTC. The V call is TRBV18, the J call TRBJ2-7; the match to TRBD1 covers 7 bases. Germline V gene data show CDR1 as KGHSH and CDR2 as LQKENI. This CDR3 is 15 amino acids long. V was pared by 1 base and J by 1 base, with 4 bases of the junction left unmatched. Complete variable domain (other parts from reference TRBV18 and TRBJ2-7): NAGVMQNPRHLVRRRGQEARLRCSPMKGHSHVYWYRQLPEEGLKFMVYLQKENIIDESGMPKERFSAEFPKEGPSILRIQQVVRGDSAAYFCASSPLRGLSYEQYFGPGTRLTVT.